The 4 T cell receptor beta chains reported below all come from one sample, sequenced in a study of cytomegalovirus exposure and HLA in healthy donors (dated 2017 in TCRdb). The library was generated by the immunoSEQ multiplex PCR assay. For the multiplex PCR, a mixture combining 60 forward primers for TCR Vbeta segments and 13 reverse primers for TCR Jbeta segments was used. What TCRdb holds here is the immuneACCESS table cut down to in-frame rearrangements. Part of the clones is not present; checked against another copy, under half of the missing clones reflect an unresolved V gene, and the others are unexplained. The sample yields fewer than 180,000 clones; 50% to 75% were counted once. Approximately 6.6% of the sample comes from the top ten. The sample consisted of PBMCs. These TCRs come from a woman aged 60-70 years in good health and CMV-seropositive.

This clone has just a few counts. The chain combines TRBV7-7 with TRBJ2-5, with 9 nucleotides matching TRBD2. This CDR3 has 16 residues. Germline CDR1 is SSHAT and CDR2 is FNYEAQ (reference sequence). Unmatched junction bases numbered 10, after V lost 6 bases and J lost 2 bases. The CDR3: CASSRWTSALQETQYF. In nucleotides, the CDR3 is TGTGCCAGCAGTCGATGGACTAGCGCCCTACAAGAGACCCAGTACTTC.

This clone was counted between two and nine times. The chain is built from TRBV30 and TRBJ1-1; D remains ambiguous. Germline CDR1 and CDR2: GTSNPN and SVGIG (reference sequence). Trimming stripped 7 bases from V and 1 base from J, with 13 bases between. The CDR3 loop spans 13 amino acids. The CDR3 DNA follows: TGTGCCTCAGCAGGAGGGCGGAACACTGAAGCTTTCTTT. Protein product: CASAGGRNTEAFF.

This chain uses TRBV20-1 with TRBJ2-1; TRBD1 aligns across 8 bases. Trimming removed 6 bases from V and 10 bases from J; junction bases left unmatched: 2. Germline CDR1 DFQATT, CDR2 SNEGSKA (reference sequence). The CDR3 sequence is 10 residues long. The CDR3 sequence: CSAGDREQFF. CDR3 coding DNA: TGCAGTGCAGGGGACAGGGAGCAGTTCTTC.

The rearrangement links TRBV5-6 to TRBJ2-5; TRBD1 aligns across 8 bases. In germline, CDR1 is SGHDT, CDR2 YYEEEE. CDR3 length equals 14 residues. V shed 3 bases, J shed 5 bases, and the junction held 6 bases outside the gene matches. The CDR3 DNA is TGTGCCAGCAGCTCAGGGGGCGCGGGGGAGACCCAGTACTTC. Translation gives CASSSGGAGETQYF.